The 14 T cell receptor beta chains in this list originate from one sample, sequenced in a study of persistence of HIV-infected CD4 T cells. The libraries were made with immunoSEQ version 4 in survey mode. Method: immunoSEQ multiplex PCR; TCRdb's copy keeps in-frame clones and lacks some. The sample yields about 47,000 clones, roughly 90% seen once. Their recognized antigens are unknown. Cells were stimulated nonspecifically with anti-CD3/anti-CD28 magnetic beads. Sorting selected CD4+ T cells upregulating both CD40 ligand and CD69. The starting material was CD4+ T cells sorted from PBMCs after approximately 18-hour stimulation, obtained from a patient who received antiretroviral therapy. These receptors all come from an adult man with HIV who was CMV-seropositive.

This chain links TRBV5-1 with TRBJ1-2; 9 positions match TRBD1. Trimming at V came to 0 bases and at J to 0 bases, leaving 3 bases not matched to a gene. CDR1 and CDR2 (germline): SGHRS, YFSETQ. This CDR3 spans 16 amino acids. The CDR3 region has the DNA TGCGCCAGCAGCTTGGGAGGGACAGGGACTAACTATGGCTACACCTTC. It encodes CASSLGGTGTNYGYTF.

The rearrangement joins TRBV18 to TRBJ1-1; D not resolved. The germline CDR1 and CDR2 sequences are KGHSH and LQKENI. The germline V and J ends were trimmed by 2 bases and 4 bases, with 14 bases remaining between them. The CDR3 is 15 amino acids. The CDR3 bases are TGTGCCAGCTCACCAGACCCGCGGCAAGGCACTGAAGCTTTCTTT. Translating gives CASSPDPRQGTEAFF.

This chain connects TRBV5-1 to TRBJ2-3; D is perhaps TRBD2 (6 bases). This CDR3 comprises 15 residues. Trimming shortened V by 6 bases and J by 2 bases, and 16 bases separated the two germline ends. Germline CDR1 is SGHRS and CDR2 is YFSETQ. The CDR3 sequence is CASTTSSGLTDTQYF. The CDR3 coding sequence is TGCGCCAGCACCACATCCTCGGGACTCACAGATACGCAGTATTTT.

The chain combines TRBV5-1 with TRBJ1-1, with D unclear. The germline gives CDR1 SGHRS, CDR2 YFSETQ. This CDR3 is 13 amino acids long. V lost 2 bases to trimming and J lost 0 bases, with 5 bases between them. The CDR3 region has the DNA TGCGCCAGCAGCTTAGGCATGAACACTGAAGCTTTCTTT. The encoded protein is CASSLGMNTEAFF.

This chain uses TRBV7-2 with TRBJ2-5, with D perhaps TRBD2 (5 bases). This CDR3 has 15 residues. V lost 2 bases to trimming and J lost 5 bases, with 15 bases between them. The germline V gene has CDR1 SGHTA and CDR2 FQGNSA. CDR3 bases: TGTGCCAGCAGCTTATTTGACGCGGGCTTGGAGACCCAGTACTTC. Its protein product is CASSLFDAGLETQYF. The complete variable domain, with remaining parts taken from reference TRBV7-2 and TRBJ2-5, reads GAGVSQSPSNKVTEKGKDVELRCDPISGHTALYWYRQSLGQGLEFLIYFQGNSAPDKSGLPSDRFSAERTGGSVSTLTIQRTQQEDSAVYLCASSLFDAGLETQYFGPGTRLLVL.

The CDR3 sequence: CASSATPQMYEQYF. CDR3 DNA: TGTGCCAGCAGCGCGACCCCCCAGATGTACGAGCAGTACTTC. The rearrangement uses TRBV7-9 and TRBJ2-7; D is ambiguous. The V gene lost 5 bases and the J gene lost 4 bases, with 15 bases spanning the gap. The length of the CDR3 is 14 residues. CDR1 SEHNR and CDR2 FQNEAQ come from the germline V gene (reference sequence).

The chain combines TRBV6-5 with TRBJ1-5; 10 bases line up with TRBD1. The V and J ends lost 6 bases and 3 bases, in that order; junction bases with no gene match: 2. CDR1 is MNHEY and CDR2 is SVGAGI in the germline V gene. This CDR3 region has 14 residues. CDR3 protein: CASRGTGDNQPQHF. The CDR3 region has the DNA TGTGCCAGCAGGGGGACAGGGGACAATCAGCCCCAGCATTTT.

V gene TRBV2 combines with J gene TRBJ2-3, with TRBD1 identical over 9 bases. Germline V lookup: CDR1 SNHLY, CDR2 FYNNEI. With V trimmed by 6 bases and J by 4 bases, 8 bases remained unmatched. The CDR3 runs 15 residues. The CDR3 loop is CASRKDRGEADTQYF. The CDR3 DNA sequence: TGTGCCAGCAGGAAGGACAGGGGAGAGGCAGATACGCAGTATTTT.

The chain employs TRBV5-5 and TRBJ1-1; the D gene is possibly TRBD1 (6 bases). CDR1 and CDR2 (germline): SGHKS, YYEKEE (reference sequence). Trimming stripped 1 base from V and 2 bases from J, with 12 bases between. This CDR3 region has 15 residues. Here the CDR3 DNA reads TGTGCCAGCAGCTTGTACCAGGGGACTAACACTGAAGCTTTCTTT. It translates to CASSLYQGTNTEAFF.

The chain carries TRBV5-1 and TRBJ1-1, with D perhaps matching TRBD1 (5 bases). Germline lookup yields CDR1 SGHRS and CDR2 YFSETQ. CDR3 size: 15 residues. V shed 6 bases and J shed 11 bases, with 26 bases lying between them. The CDR3 DNA follows: TGCGCCAGCAACTTTGGCGGGGACGGACTGTTGGAGGCTTTCTTT. It codes for CASNFGGDGLLEAFF.

The chain combines TRBV3-1 (or the pseudogene TRBV3-2) with TRBJ2-7, with 9 bases matching TRBD1. Germline V gives CDR1 LGHDT, CDR2 YNNKEL (reference sequence). The CDR3 runs 16 residues. The trim removed 1 base at V and 0 bases at J, leaving 4 bases unmatched. This chain's CDR3 is CASSQGLTGGSYEQYF. The CDR3 region has the DNA TGTGCCAGCAGCCAAGGACTGACAGGGGGCTCCTACGAGCAGTACTTC.

The gene calls are TRBV15 and TRBJ2-7, with 7 bases fitting TRBD1. CDR1 is LNHNV and CDR2 is YYDKDF in the germline V gene (reference sequence). The CDR3 has 13 residues. The V and J ends lost 4 bases and 4 bases, in that order; junction bases with no gene match: 4. CDR3 DNA: TGTGCCACCAGCAACAGGGACAGTTACGAGCAGTACTTC. This encodes CATSNRDSYEQYF. The full variable domain, in which reference TRBV15 and TRBJ2-7 provide the parts outside the CDR3, is DAMVIQNPRYQVTQFGKPVTLSCSQTLNHNVMYWYQQKSSQAPKLLFHYYDKDFNNEADTPDNFQSRRPNTSFCFLDIRSPGLGDTAMYLCATSNRDSYEQYFGPGTRLTVT.

The chain joins TRBV7-9 to TRBJ1-2; D ambiguous. The CDR3 length is 14 residues. V was shortened by 0 bases and J by 7 bases, with 12 bases between the two germline ends. Germline assignment: CDR1 SEHNR and CDR2 FQNEAQ (reference sequence). Here the CDR3 DNA reads TGTGCCAGCAGCTTAGCAAACAGTGTGACTGGCTACACCTTC. This gives the protein CASSLANSVTGYTF.

The gene calls are TRBV30 and TRBJ1-5; tentative D call: TRBD1 (6 bases). Per germline, CDR1 GTSNPN and CDR2 SVGIG (reference sequence). The length of the CDR3 is 15 residues. V lost 0 bases to trimming and J lost 8 bases, with 17 bases between them. Here the CDR3 reads CAWSVGGTPSEPQHF. The CDR3 DNA reads TGTGCCTGGAGTGTAGGGGGGACACCATCAGAGCCCCAGCATTTT. Variable domain in full (rest from reference TRBV30 and TRBJ1-5): SQTIHQWPATLVQPVGSPLSLECTVEGTSNPNLYWYRQAAGRGLQLLFYSVGIGQISSEVPQNLSASRPQDRQFILSSKKLLLSDSGFYLCAWSVGGTPSEPQHFGDGTRLSIL.